This T cell receptor (beta chain) was obtained from a study of cytomegalovirus exposure and HLA in healthy donors. The ends were cut back, 0 bases at V and 6 bases at J, with 14 bases in the middle. Germline lookup yields CDR1 PRHDT and CDR2 FYEKMQ (reference sequence). The CDR3 totals 15 residues. Some clones are missing from TCRdb's copy, which holds only in-frame ones; the method was immunoSEQ multiplex PCR. The sample lists about 180,000 clones; about 85% were seen once. This TCR derives from a man aged 18 to 35 in good health and CMV-seropositive. V gene TRBV13 combines with J gene TRBJ1-2; D might be TRBD1 (6 bases). What was sequenced was PBMCs. CDR3: CASSLGYREVHGYTF. Here the CDR3 DNA reads TGTGCCAGCAGCTTAGGGTACAGGGAAGTCCATGGCTACACCTTC.